Here is one T cell receptor (beta chain) with its context. Its antigen remains unidentified. The data originate from a study of monozygotic twins with inflammatory bowel disease. CDR1 DFQATT and CDR2 SNEGSKA come from the germline V gene (reference sequence). This CDR3 comprises 11 residues. General observations from the study: Healthy twins showed more clonotype sharing with others than IBD patients, especially patients with disease activity. Immunosuppressive treatments were not uniform, and this may have added variability to patient repertoires. Patients with IBD had less TCRbeta diversity (inverse Simpson) than their healthy co-twins.

A total RNA quantity of around 3.5 ug went into each TCR library. TCRdb re-called the 5' RACE reads and catalogs CDR3 proteins one per entry, DNA excluded. The sample holds a few hundred thousand distinct CDR3 sequences. The chain employs TRBV20-1 and TRBJ1-5. This TCR was sampled from a human donor with ulcerative colitis or Crohn's disease, or a healthy co-twin of an affected twin (not recorded which). Sequencing was carried out using blood. CDR3 amino acids: CSARRGGAQHF.